This paragraph covers one TCR beta chain sequence. The data derive from a study of blood T cell repertoires in COVID-19. For the study at large: PBMCs, B-cell-depleted T cells, or T cells provided the cDNA or gDNA that made up the material.

Assay used: immunoSEQ multiplex PCR; TCRdb lists only in-frame clones, some missing. The sample shows under 500,000 clones, 70% to 90% of them seen only once. Participant-given clinical history determined each cohort assignment. The ends were cut back, 6 bases at V and 2 bases at J, with 17 bases in the middle. CDR3 length equals 16 residues. Germline V lookup: CDR1 MDHEN, CDR2 SYDVKM. The sequence came from a woman aged 18-30 years with acute COVID-19. The rearrangement uses TRBV28 and TRBJ1-5; D is possibly TRBD1 (6 bases). Specimen: PBMCs or T cells enriched from blood (not recorded which). The chain's CDR3 is CASRRWTEVGNQPQHF. CDR3 coding DNA: TGTGCCAGCAGGAGATGGACAGAAGTAGGCAATCAGCCCCAGCATTTT.